Below, 31 T cell receptor beta chains from the same sample are listed, as sequenced in a study of cytomegalovirus exposure and HLA in healthy donors (dated by TCRdb to 2016 to 2017). The method behind the library was the immunoSEQ multiplex PCR assay. The multiplex PCR relied on a mix of 60 forward primers for TCR Vbeta segments and 13 reverse primers for TCR Jbeta segments. The source is immuneACCESS, and TCRdb retained only in-frame sequences with V and J called. Part of the clones is not carried over; for the studies checked, unresolved V genes explain less than half of this, and the remainder is unexplained. The sample table contains roughly 190,000 clones; only one count was recorded for approximately 79% of them. 1.6% of the sample is taken by the ten largest. Sequenced: PBMCs. The receptors stem from a woman between 18 and 30 years old in good health and CMV-seronegative.

The chain is built from TRBV7-9 and TRBJ2-2; D is unresolved. The CDR3 consists of 13 residues. V was shortened by 2 bases and J by 7 bases, with 8 bases between the two germline ends. Germline V CDR1 and CDR2: SEHNR, FQNEAQ (reference sequence). The CDR3 region has the DNA TGTGCCAGCAGCTTACGGTCTAGCGGGGAGCTGTTTTTT. Encoded protein: CASSLRSSGELFF.

V is TRBV5-6 and J is TRBJ1-6; the D is unclear. The CDR3 loop spans 18 amino acids. Trimming took off 5 bases at V and 8 bases at J, with 26 bases between the two ends. Germline loops: CDR1 SGHDT, CDR2 YYEEEE. CDR3: CASSSVWQSRARHSPLHF. CDR3 nucleotides: TGTGCCAGCAGTTCCGTATGGCAGTCGAGGGCTAGGCATTCACCCCTCCACTTT.

V is TRBV5-1 and J is TRBJ2-5; 14 bases are shared with TRBD2. This CDR3 has 17 amino acids. Germline values: CDR1 SGHRS, CDR2 YFSETQ. V lost 0 bases, J lost 2 bases, and 3 bases stayed unmatched. In nucleotides, the CDR3 is TGCGCCAGCAGCTTGGGACTAGCGGGGGGGCAGCAAGAGACCCAGTACTTC. Amino acids: CASSLGLAGGQQETQYF.

The V gene is TRBV27, the J gene TRBJ1-1; D unresolved. The CDR3 loop spans 13 amino acids. The germline V gene has CDR1 MNHEY and CDR2 SMNVEV (reference sequence). Trimming cost V 7 bases and J 1 base, with 10 bases left between them. The CDR3 bases are TGTGCCAGCACAAACGGCGGGAACACTGAAGCTTTCTTT. Encoded protein: CASTNGGNTEAFF.

The genes are TRBV6-6 and TRBJ1-1; D gene uncertain. Germline-derived CDR1 and CDR2 are MNHNY and SVGAGI (reference sequence). V lost 2 bases and J 0 bases, leaving 4 bases between the germline ends. The CDR3 is made up of 13 amino acids. The DNA for the CDR3 is TGTGCCAGCAGTTACCGGGTGAACACTGAAGCTTTCTTT. It is translated as CASSYRVNTEAFF.

The chain uses TRBV6-5 and TRBJ2-7; no firm D call. V was clipped by 6 bases and J by 2 bases, with 11 bases between them. The CDR3 length is 13 residues. Germline V gene data show CDR1 as MNHEY and CDR2 as SVGAGI. This CDR3 reads CASSPEWAYEQYF. The CDR3 DNA is TGTGCCAGCAGCCCGGAGTGGGCCTACGAGCAGTACTTC.

The gene calls are TRBV7-9 and TRBJ1-1; no firm D call. Per germline, CDR1 SEHNR and CDR2 FQNEAQ (reference sequence). Trimming stripped 1 base from V and 6 bases from J, with 6 bases between. CDR3 length: 12 residues. CDR3 in amino acids: CASSLVGAEAFF. CDR3 coding DNA: TGTGCCAGCAGCTTAGTGGGAGCTGAAGCTTTCTTT.

Only a few counts were recorded for this clone. The gene calls are TRBV9 and TRBJ2-3; 9 bases are a match to TRBD2. This CDR3 is 15 amino acids long. V lost 3 bases to trimming and J lost 6 bases; unmatched junction nucleotides: 8. CDR1 and CDR2 (germline): SGDLS, YYNGEE. CDR3 nucleotides: TGTGCCAGCAGCGAGGGCGGGGGGGCGGCGGATACGCAGTATTTT. This codes for CASSEGGGAADTQYF.

This sequence joins TRBV29-1 and TRBJ2-1, with a tentative D call TRBD1 (5 bases). The V end lost 3 bases, the J end lost 7 bases, and 16 bases lay between the germline ends. The germline V gene encodes CDR1 SQVTM and CDR2 ANQGSEA. This CDR3 is built from 14 residues. CDR3 DNA: TGCAGCGTTGACTATGACAGTCAAGGGAATGAGCAGTTCTTC. Translated: CSVDYDSQGNEQFF.

The rearrangement joins TRBV2 to TRBJ2-2, with 8 bases fitting TRBD1. From germline, CDR1 is SNHLY and CDR2 FYNNEI. The CDR3 is made up of 18 amino acids. V lost 7 bases, J lost 2 bases, and 15 bases stayed unmatched. The DNA of the CDR3 is TGTGCCAGCACCTTGATTTTAAAGGACAGGGCCAACACCGGGGAGCTGTTTTTT. Translating gives CASTLILKDRANTGELFF.

The genes are TRBV9 and TRBJ2-1; 11 bases match TRBD1. Looked up from germline, CDR1 is SGDLS and CDR2 is YYNGEE. The CDR3 runs 15 residues. The trim removed 0 bases at V and 6 bases at J, leaving 2 bases unmatched. The CDR3 reads CASSVVGQGGNEQFF. Here the CDR3 DNA reads TGTGCCAGCAGCGTAGTGGGACAGGGGGGCAATGAGCAGTTCTTC.

This clone was seen once. V and J are TRBV27 and TRBJ2-7; no clear D. With 4 bases removed from V and 2 bases from J, the gap between germline ends came to 12 bases. The V gene's germline CDR1 is MNHEY and CDR2 SMNVEV (reference sequence). The CDR3 sequence is 14 residues long. The CDR3 DNA reads TGTGCCAGCAGTTCTAGAGGCAGTGCCTACGAGCAGTACTTC. As protein: CASSSRGSAYEQYF.

The sample holds one count of this clone. The chain uses TRBV5-1 and TRBJ1-1; 10 bases are shared with TRBD1. V trimming: 4 bases; J trimming: 1 base; junction bases outside the gene matches: 7. The CDR3 consists of 16 residues. Germline values: CDR1 SGHRS, CDR2 YFSETQ. CDR3 amino acids: CASSPGTGAGNTEAFF. CDR3 nucleotides: TGCGCCAGCAGCCCAGGGACAGGGGCTGGGAACACTGAAGCTTTCTTT.

The J gene is TRBJ1-1, the V gene TRBV4-2; D possibly corresponds to TRBD1 (5 bases). V was cut by 1 base and J by 4 bases, with 7 bases left in between. CDR3 size: 13 residues. Germline V gives CDR1 LGHNA, CDR2 YNFKEQ. CDR3 sequence reads: CASSQGGRTEAFF. The CDR3 DNA is TGTGCCAGCAGCCAAGGGGGCCGCACTGAAGCTTTCTTT.

The chain has TRBV11-2 and TRBJ2-7; the match to TRBD1 covers 7 bases. V dropped 0 bases and J dropped 2; count of bases not matched to a gene: 4. The CDR3 contains 15 residues. Germline values: CDR1 SGHAT, CDR2 FQNNGV. Written as DNA, the CDR3 is TGTGCCAGCAGCTTAGATTTGGGACAGACCTACGAGCAGTACTTC. This gives the protein CASSLDLGQTYEQYF.

The V call is TRBV7-9, the J call TRBJ2-5; maybe TRBD2 (6 bases). The germline gives CDR1 SEHNR, CDR2 FQNEAQ (reference sequence). The germline V and J ends were trimmed by 1 base and 5 bases, with 14 bases remaining between them. The CDR3 is 15 residues long. CDR3 nucleotides: TGTGCCAGCAGCTTAGTCACCCCCCGGGGGGAGACCCAGTACTTC. Translation gives CASSLVTPRGETQYF.

The rearrangement joins TRBV7-9 to TRBJ2-4; 7 nucleotides match TRBD1. V shed 5 bases and J 2 bases; nucleotides not matched to a gene: 12. Germline-derived CDR1 and CDR2 are SEHNR and FQNEAQ (reference sequence). CDR3 length: 17 amino acids. CDR3 protein: CASSPRQGTSSKNIQYF. The DNA of the CDR3 is TGTGCCAGCAGCCCACGACAGGGAACGAGTTCCAAAAACATTCAGTACTTC.

The J gene is TRBJ2-7, the V gene TRBV9; 9 bases align to TRBD1. V trimming: 3 bases; J trimming: 3 bases; junction bases outside the gene matches: 4. CDR1 and CDR2 from the germline V gene are SGDLS and YYNGEE. The CDR3 contains 14 residues. CDR3 nucleotide sequence: TGTGCCAGCAGCGCCGGGACAGGGATCTACGAGCAGTACTTC. It codes for CASSAGTGIYEQYF.

The DNA of the CDR3 is TGCAGCGGGGACAGGATGAACACTGAAGCTTTCTTT. This sequence encodes CSGDRMNTEAFF. J is TRBJ1-1 and V is TRBV29-1; 8 bases map to TRBD1. Per germline, CDR1 SQVTM and CDR2 ANQGSEA. Trimming took 7 bases from V and 0 from J; bases not matched to a gene: 1. CDR3 size: 12 residues.

The rearrangement links TRBV5-4 to TRBJ1-2; 8 nucleotides match TRBD1. J lost 8 bases, V lost 4 bases, and 19 bases had no gene match. The CDR3 loop spans 17 amino acids. Germline values: CDR1 SGHNT, CDR2 YYREEE (reference sequence). The chain's CDR3 is CASSQKILRTGSRGYTF. The CDR3 bases are TGTGCCAGCAGCCAAAAAATTCTCAGGACAGGGAGTCGGGGCTACACCTTC. Variable domain in full (rest from reference TRBV5-4 and TRBJ1-2): ETGVTQSPTHLIKTRGQQVTLRCSSQSGHNTVSWYQQALGQGPQFIFQYYREEENGRGNFPPRFSGLQFPNYSSELNVNALELDDSALYLCASSQKILRTGSRGYTFGSGTRLTVV.

The gene calls are TRBV4-3 and TRBJ2-1, with TRBD2 as a possible D gene (5 bases). The ends were cut back, 3 bases at V and 5 bases at J, with 11 bases in the middle. Per the germline V gene, CDR1 is LGHNA and CDR2 is YSLEER. The CDR3 sequence is 14 residues long. CDR3 protein: CASSQPSGDNEQFF. The CDR3 coding sequence is TGCGCCAGCAGCCAGCCGAGCGGAGACAATGAGCAGTTCTTC.

The chain is built from TRBV13 and TRBJ2-3; 12 bases match TRBD2. CDR3 length: 17 residues. With V trimmed by 0 bases and J by 6 bases, 7 bases remained unmatched. Germline V gene lookup returns CDR1 PRHDT and CDR2 FYEKMQ (reference sequence). The CDR3 bases are TGTGCCAGCAGCTTAGGGGCTAGCGGGAGGGCCTCGGATACGCAGTATTTT. Its protein product is CASSLGASGRASDTQYF.

Comment on this clone: This specimen includes other DNA sequences encoding the same CDR3. This chain uses TRBV27 with TRBJ1-5, with TRBD1 as a possible D gene (6 bases). This CDR3 region has 13 residues. Trimming took 10 bases from V and 3 from J, leaving 13 bases between them. CDR1 MNHEY and CDR2 SMNVEV come from the germline V gene (reference sequence). The CDR3, as DNA: TGTGCCAAGAAGCAGGGGAACAATCAGCCCCAGCATTTT. Translation: CAKKQGNNQPQHF.

The rearrangement uses TRBV6-1 and TRBJ2-1, with 12 nucleotides matching TRBD2. CDR1 is MNHNS, CDR2 SASEGT, per germline. The CDR3 runs 15 residues. V dropped 6 bases and J dropped 9; count of bases not matched to a gene: 9. The CDR3 DNA reads as TGTGCCAGCAGAAGGACTAGCGGGGAATCGGGTGAGCAGTTCTTC. It translates to CASRRTSGESGEQFF.

The V call is TRBV6-1, the J call TRBJ2-5; 7 bases align to TRBD1. J was trimmed by 1 base and V by 2 bases; bases with no gene match: 13. Germline CDR1 and CDR2: MNHNS and SASEGT. This CDR3 spans 18 amino acids. In DNA, the CDR3 is TGTGCCAGCAGTGAAATTAGTCGGACAGGTCCTCGCCAAGAGACCCAGTACTTC. It codes for CASSEISRTGPRQETQYF.

This chain links TRBV28 with TRBJ1-2; D not certain. The CDR3 has 13 residues. CDR1 and CDR2 (germline): MDHEN, SYDVKM. Trimming stripped 7 bases from V and 1 base from J, with 10 bases between. CDR3 nucleotides: TGTGCCAGCACTTTCTCACTTAACTATGGCTACACCTTC. It translates to CASTFSLNYGYTF.

This chain uses TRBV19 with TRBJ2-2; 14 bases fit TRBD2. J was trimmed by 5 bases and V by 7 bases; bases with no gene match: 9. The CDR3 runs 17 residues. The germline gives CDR1 LNHDA, CDR2 SQIVND (reference sequence). The CDR3 DNA is TGTGCCAGTACCCCCATTCGACTAGCGGGGGGGACCGGGGAGCTGTTTTTT. Translated, it gives CASTPIRLAGGTGELFF.

The chain joins TRBV4-1 to TRBJ1-5, with 8 bases that match TRBD1. The CDR3 covers 16 residues. In germline, CDR1 is MGHRA, CDR2 YSYEKL. V was pared by 3 bases and J by 3 bases, with 7 bases of the junction left unmatched. The CDR3 nucleotides read TGCGCCAGCAGCCAGTACCAACAGGGGGACAATCAGCCCCAGCATTTT. Protein: CASSQYQQGDNQPQHF.

There are a few counts of this clone. The chain recombines TRBV29-1 with TRBJ2-7; maybe TRBD1 (5 bases). The V and J ends lost 1 base and 3 bases respectively, with 10 bases between them. CDR3 length equals 13 residues. CDR1 and CDR2 from the germline V gene are SQVTM and ANQGSEA. Here the CDR3 reads CSVEVQTDYEQYF. CDR3 DNA sequence: TGCAGCGTTGAAGTGCAGACAGACTACGAGCAGTACTTC.

This clone was counted a few times. This chain joins TRBV4-1 and TRBJ1-1; the D is unclear. V was clipped by 2 bases and J by 3 bases, with 10 bases between them. Per the germline V gene, CDR1 is MGHRA and CDR2 is YSYEKL. This CDR3 is built from 14 residues. In DNA, the CDR3 is TGCGCCAGCAGCCAACCCACTAGGGACACTGAAGCTTTCTTT. Its protein product is CASSQPTRDTEAFF.

This chain links TRBV14 with TRBJ1-2, with D perhaps matching TRBD1 (5 bases). V lost 2 bases and J 5 bases, leaving 9 bases between the germline ends. This CDR3 comprises 13 residues. Per the germline V gene, CDR1 is SGHDN and CDR2 is FVKESK. In DNA, the CDR3 is TGTGCCAGCAGCCAAACAGGAATTTATGGCTACACCTTC. Encoded protein: CASSQTGIYGYTF. Combining the CDR3 with reference TRBV14 and TRBJ1-2 gives the whole variable domain EAGVTQFPSHSVIEKGQTVTLRCDPISGHDNLYWYRRVMGKEIKFLLHFVKESKQDESGMPNNRFLAERTGGTYSTLKVQPAELEDSGVYFCASSQTGIYGYTFGSGTRLTVV.